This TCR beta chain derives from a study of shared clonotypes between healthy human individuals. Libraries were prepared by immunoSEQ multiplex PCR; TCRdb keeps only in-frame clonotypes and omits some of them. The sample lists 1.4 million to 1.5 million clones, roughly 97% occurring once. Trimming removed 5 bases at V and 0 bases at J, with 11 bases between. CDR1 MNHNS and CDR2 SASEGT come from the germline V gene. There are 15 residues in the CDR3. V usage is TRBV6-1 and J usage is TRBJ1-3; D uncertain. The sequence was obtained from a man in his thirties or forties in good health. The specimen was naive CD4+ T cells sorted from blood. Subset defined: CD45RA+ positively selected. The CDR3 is CASSSYLSSGNTIYF. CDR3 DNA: TGTGCCAGCAGTAGTTACCTCAGCTCTGGAAACACCATATATTTT.